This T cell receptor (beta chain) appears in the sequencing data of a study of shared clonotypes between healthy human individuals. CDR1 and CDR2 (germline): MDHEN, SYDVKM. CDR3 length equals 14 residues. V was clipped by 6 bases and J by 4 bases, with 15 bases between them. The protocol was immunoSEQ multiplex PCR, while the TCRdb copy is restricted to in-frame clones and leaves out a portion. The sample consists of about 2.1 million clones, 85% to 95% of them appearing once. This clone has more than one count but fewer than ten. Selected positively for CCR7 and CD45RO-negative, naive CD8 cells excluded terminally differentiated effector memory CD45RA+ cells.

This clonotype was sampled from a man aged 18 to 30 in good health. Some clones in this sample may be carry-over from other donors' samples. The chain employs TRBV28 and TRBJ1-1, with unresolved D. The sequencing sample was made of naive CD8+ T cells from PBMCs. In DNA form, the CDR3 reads TGTGCCAGCAGCCTTCAGTCCCGGGGCACTGAAGCTTTCTTT. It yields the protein CASSLQSRGTEAFF.